This T cell receptor beta chain was obtained from a study of CD8 T cells in ankylosing spondylitis. General study findings and limits: Disease-linked clones reportedly concentrated significantly in matched ankylosing spondylitis synovial fluid. A motif of fewer than ten highly homologous TCR beta variants was seen as apparently characteristic of ankylosing spondylitis blood. Past research had described some motif variants in reactive arthritis synovial fluid and blood. Disease-linked clones, CD8+, were relatively rare in peripheral blood.

Unmatched junction bases numbered 7, after V lost 8 bases and J lost 2 bases. The CDR3 loop spans 14 amino acids. Looked up from germline, CDR1 is MNHEY and CDR2 is SMNVEV (reference sequence). Library preparation for TCR beta used quantitative 5'-RACE with molecular barcodes. MiXCR, run by TCRdb on the 5' RACE reads, gives a single entry per CDR3 protein. There are more than 650,000 distinct CDR3 sequences in the sample; 12% occur only once, and approximately 0.51% lies in the top ten. Turning to this clonotype: Its specificity is unknown.

The receptor comes from a male donor with ankylosing spondylitis. Source material: blood, either unsorted or a sorted T cell fraction (not recorded which). The chain carries TRBV27 and TRBJ1-2, with 8 bases fitting TRBD1. CDR3 nucleotides: TGTGCCAGCCGTCGGCAGGGGGCGAACTATGGCTACACCTTC. Translation: CASRRQGANYGYTF.